This TCR beta chain was sequenced for a study of technical replicates of blood from a few donors. Measured with immunoSEQ multiplex PCR; TCRdb has only the in-frame clones, and not every one. This sample has 55,000 to 85,000 clones; 95% to 97% occur once, and the top ten carry approximately 0.21%. The ends were cut back, 3 bases at V and 8 bases at J, with 13 bases in the middle. The CDR3 spans 13 residues. Germline CDR1 MNHNS, CDR2 SASEGT. This receptor was identified in a human donor in good health. Sequencing input: T cells isolated from PBMCs. The chain couples TRBV6-1 to TRBJ1-2, with D uncertain. Written as DNA, the CDR3 is TGTGCCAGCAGTGAGGCAGCCCGGGAGGGCTACACCTTC. Protein: CASSEAAREGYTF.